A single sample gave rise to the 14 T cell receptor beta chains below, sequenced in a study of T cells in localized non-small cell lung cancer. Assay used: immunoSEQ multiplex PCR; TCRdb lists only in-frame clones, some missing. The sample gives over 30,000 clones, approximately 88% of which show up once; approximately 2.6% is in the top ten. Specimen: peripheral blood, collected before any cancer treatment. These receptors all stem from a woman aged 40 to 75 with stage I lung adenocarcinoma.

The gene calls are TRBV28 and TRBJ2-1, with unresolved D. V shed 3 bases and J shed 4 bases, with 19 bases lying between them. Germline-derived CDR1 and CDR2 are MDHEN and SYDVKM. This CDR3 has 17 amino acids. CDR3 coding DNA: TGTGCCAGCAGTTTCTTGCGATCTCAGGTCCCATACAATGAGCAGTTCTTC. Protein sequence: CASSFLRSQVPYNEQFF.

This rearrangement joins TRBV28 to TRBJ1-1, with 7 bases that match TRBD1. This CDR3 has 17 amino acids. Germline CDR1 is MDHEN and CDR2 is SYDVKM. Unmatched junction bases numbered 16, after V lost 9 bases and J lost 0 bases. As DNA, the CDR3 is TGTGCCAGGATCGATAAGGGGGCGCGAGATGTGAACACTGAAGCTTTCTTT. This codes for CARIDKGARDVNTEAFF.

The chain is built from TRBV2 and TRBJ2-1; 11 bases line up with TRBD2. With 8 bases clipped from V and 5 bases from J, the junction kept 5 bases outside the gene matches. The CDR3 is made up of 14 amino acids. Germline V CDR1 and CDR2: SNHLY, FYNNEI. CDR3 bases: TGTGCCAGCCTTAGCGGGAGGGGGGACAATGAGCAGTTCTTC. This gives the protein CASLSGRGDNEQFF.

In the case of this clone: Other DNA sequences in this sample translate to the same CDR3. The V gene is TRBV9, the J gene TRBJ2-7; 14 nucleotides align to TRBD2. CDR1 is SGDLS and CDR2 is YYNGEE in the germline V gene. This CDR3 has 16 residues. The trim removed 2 bases at V and 0 bases at J, leaving 1 base unmatched. The CDR3 reads CASSVGTSGSSYEQYF. The CDR3 DNA follows: TGTGCCAGCAGCGTGGGGACTAGCGGGAGCTCCTACGAGCAGTACTTC. Full variable domain (missing parts from reference TRBV9 and TRBJ2-7): DSGVTQTPKHLITATGQRVTLRCSPRSGDLSVYWYQQSLDQGLQFLIQYYNGEERAKGNILERFSAQQFPDLHSELNLSSLELGDSALYFCASSVGTSGSSYEQYFGPGTRLTVT.

This clone came up once. The chain recombines TRBV5-5 with TRBJ1-3; 7 nucleotides align to TRBD1. CDR3 length: 15 amino acids. The V segment lost 1 base and the J segment 2 bases; nucleotides outside the gene matches: 3. The germline CDR1 and CDR2 sequences are SGHKS and YYEKEE (reference sequence). CDR3 sequence (DNA): TGTGCCAGCAGCTTGCGGGACAGCCCTGGAAACACCATATATTTT. It codes for CASSLRDSPGNTIYF.

The chain recombines TRBV6-6 with TRBJ2-7; 9 bases map to TRBD1. This CDR3 has 14 residues. CDR1 MNHNY and CDR2 SVGAGI come from the germline V gene (reference sequence). The trim removed 4 bases at V and 1 base at J, leaving 2 bases unmatched. In DNA form, the CDR3 reads TGTGCCAGCAGTTTAGGGACAGGGTCCTACGAGCAGTACTTC. Protein product: CASSLGTGSYEQYF.

The chain combines TRBV7-3 with TRBJ2-3, with D perhaps matching TRBD1 or TRBD2 (5 bases each). V lost 5 bases and J lost 3, with 9 bases in between. The CDR3 has 13 amino acids. Germline-derived CDR1 and CDR2 are SGHTA and FQGTGA. CDR3 loop: CASSGTITDTQYF. Written as DNA, the CDR3 is TGTGCCAGCAGCGGGACCATAACAGATACGCAGTATTTT.

The V gene is TRBV30, the J gene TRBJ1-4; TRBD1 agrees at 7 bases. The germline gives CDR1 GTSNPN, CDR2 SVGIG (reference sequence). The CDR3 is 15 amino acids. J was trimmed by 8 bases and V by 1 base; bases with no gene match: 10. CDR3 DNA: TGTGCCTGGAGTGAGACAGGGCGTGGGGAGGAAAAACTGTTTTTT. Translation: CAWSETGRGEEKLFF.

In DNA, the CDR3 is TGTGCCTGGAGTAGGGGCAGGGTCATCACTGAAGCTTTCTTT. Its protein is CAWSRGRVITEAFF. The gene calls are TRBV30 and TRBJ1-1; a weak D match, TRBD1 (5 bases). CDR3 length: 14 residues. V lost 2 bases to trimming and J lost 4 bases, with 14 bases between them. Per the germline V gene, CDR1 is GTSNPN and CDR2 is SVGIG (reference sequence).

In its sample, this clone was seen once. The CDR3: CATLSAGVLVHEQFF. The CDR3 coding sequence is TGCGCCACCCTGTCGGCGGGAGTTCTAGTCCATGAGCAGTTCTTC. This chain connects TRBV10-2 to TRBJ2-1, with 7 bases identical to TRBD2. V was clipped by 10 bases and J by 8 bases; unmatched bases: 17. CDR3 length: 15 amino acids. Germline V gene sequence: CDR1 WSHSY, CDR2 SAAADI.

This chain connects TRBV19 to TRBJ2-1; 7 nucleotides align to TRBD1. Germline V lookup: CDR1 LNHDA, CDR2 SQIVND (reference sequence). This CDR3 comprises 13 residues. J was trimmed by 2 bases and V by 7 bases; bases with no gene match: 2. For the CDR3, the DNA is TGTGCCAGTAACAGGGGAACCTACAATGAGCAGTTCTTC. Amino acids: CASNRGTYNEQFF.

The chain joins TRBV5-6 to TRBJ2-7; no reliable D call. This CDR3 contains 14 residues. Per germline, CDR1 SGHDT and CDR2 YYEEEE. V shed 1 base and J shed 6 bases, with 14 bases lying between them. The CDR3 region is CASSLYLSSPEQYF. The DNA of the CDR3 is TGTGCCAGCAGCTTGTATCTCTCCAGCCCCGAGCAGTACTTC.

The CDR3 is CASSLDPGTTEQYF. CDR3 nucleotides: TGTGCCAGCAGCTTAGATCCCGGGACCACCGAGCAGTACTTC. This rearrangement joins TRBV11-2 to TRBJ2-7; TRBD1 or TRBD2 may be the D gene (5 bases each). CDR1 SGHAT and CDR2 FQNNGV come from the germline V gene. This CDR3 contains 14 residues. V was clipped by 0 bases and J by 6 bases, with 12 bases between them.

This CDR3 is CASSLEQTNYGYTF. CDR3 DNA: TGCGCCAGCAGCTTGGAGCAGACTAACTATGGCTACACCTTC. The genes are TRBV5-1 and TRBJ1-2; unclear D gene. Looked up from germline, CDR1 is SGHRS and CDR2 is YFSETQ. V lost 0 bases to trimming and J lost 0 bases, with 6 bases between them. CDR3 length: 14 residues.